This TCR beta chain was captured in a study of CD8+CD57+ T cells in acquired aplastic anemia. On the study more broadly: Sorted CD4+ and CD8+ cell DNA averaged 3.2 ug.

The CDR3 loop spans 15 amino acids. With 5 bases clipped from V and 0 bases from J, the junction kept 5 bases outside the gene matches. Germline loops: CDR1 ENHRY, CDR2 SYGVKD. Study findings and constraints: Common to patients and controls were roughly 30 CD8+ CDR3 sequences.

Previously, flow cytometry had revealed CD8+CD57+ cell expansion in the patients chosen for sequencing. The patients, all of them, had severe acquired aplastic anemia. Prior therapy had not been administered to any patient at the time of blood sampling. CDR3 and TCR beta VDJ profiling relied on a genomic DNA template. TCRdb reprocessed the reads via MiXCR and lists one record per CDR3 protein. The sample includes 150,000 to 160,000 distinct CDR3 sequences, less than 60% of them seen just once. In its sample, this clonotype was seen once. The antigen is unknown. The sequence derives from a human donor with aplastic anemia. The specimen was sorted CD4+, CD8+, or CD8+CD57+ T cells (not recorded which) from PBMCs. V gene TRBV10-3 combines with J gene TRBJ1-1; 8 bases map to TRBD1. CDR3 sequence: CAISRTGPMNTEAFF. The CDR3 DNA reads as TGTGCCATCAGTCGGACAGGGCCCATGAACACTGAAGCTTTCTTT.